This TCR beta chain originates from a study of cytomegalovirus exposure and HLA in healthy donors. The study, taken as a whole, reports: Most of the CMV-associated TCR beta chains (in a later analysis) appeared to be HLA-restricted.

In the PCR, 60 Vbeta and 13 Jbeta primers were used. Using immunoSEQ multiplex PCR, the repertoire was profiled, and TCRdb retains in-frame clones only, with some absent. Among some 180,000 clones listed, just under 80% were seen once. Concerning this clone itself: What it recognizes is unknown.

Germline V gene data show CDR1 as SGHRS and CDR2 as YFSETQ. The CDR3 runs 13 residues. V was clipped by 4 bases and J by 3 bases, with 11 bases between them. V usage is TRBV5-1 and J usage is TRBJ2-7; D perhaps matches TRBD1 (6 bases). The TCR originated in a female donor in good health and CMV-seronegative. The specimen was PBMCs. The CDR3 nucleotides are TGCGCCAGCAGCCGGGACATGGGCTACGAGCAGTACTTC. The encoded protein is CASSRDMGYEQYF.